Each of the 19 T cell receptor beta chains below was sequenced from the same sample in a study of CD8+CD57+ T cells in acquired aplastic anemia. CDR3 and TCR beta VDJ profiling relied on genomic DNA as the template. TCRdb used MiXCR to reprocess the reads, holding one entry per CDR3 protein. The sample has 180,000 or so distinct CDR3 sequences, approximately 46% seen once. Sequenced: sorted CD4+, CD8+, or CD8+CD57+ T cells (not recorded which) from PBMCs. These receptors were obtained from a human donor in good health.

This clonotype was counted at least ten times. The chain combines TRBV11-2 with TRBJ2-1; 9 bases line up with TRBD1. Germline V gene data show CDR1 as SGHAT and CDR2 as FQNNGV. This CDR3 comprises 15 residues. The V segment lost 5 bases and the J segment 9 bases; nucleotides outside the gene matches: 11. The CDR3 DNA is TGTGCCAGCAGCCCGGCGGGACAGGGAAGGGGTGAGCAGTTCTTC. Its protein product is CASSPAGQGRGEQFF.

The chain links TRBV5-5 to TRBJ2-5; D gene ambiguous. The V gene's germline CDR1 is SGHKS and CDR2 YYEKEE (reference sequence). Trimming pared 4 bases from V and 4 bases from J, leaving 5 bases between. This CDR3 region has 11 residues. The CDR3 sequence: CASSDVETQYF. The CDR3 DNA is TGTGCCAGCAGCGATGTAGAGACCCAGTACTTC.

Many counts were recorded for this clonotype. The rearrangement uses TRBV20-1 and TRBJ2-2, with D hard to call. The V end was cut by 3 bases, the J end by 0 bases, with 11 bases between. This CDR3 is built from 15 residues. CDR1 and CDR2 (germline): DFQATT, SNEGSKA (reference sequence). CDR3 amino acids: CSASHGNANTGELFF. For the CDR3, the DNA is TGCAGTGCTAGTCATGGGAACGCGAACACCGGGGAGCTGTTTTTT.

Note on this clonotype: One base away lies a much larger clone, so this may be a sequencing read error. J is TRBJ2-7 and V is TRBV6-1; perhaps TRBD2 as D (6 bases). The CDR3 totals 17 residues. V lost 2 bases and J 0 bases, leaving 17 bases between the germline ends. Germline-derived CDR1 and CDR2 are MNHNS and SASEGT. CDR3 coding DNA: TGTGCCAGCAGTGAACGGGGGTTTGGTACCCCCTCCTACGAGCAGTACTTC. This translates into CASSERGFGTPSYEQYF.

This clonotype was recorded at least ten times. The rearrangement links TRBV30 to TRBJ1-5; unclear D gene. The length of the CDR3 is 13 residues. Trimming took 2 bases from V and 2 from J, leaving 7 bases between them. CDR1 is GTSNPN and CDR2 is SVGIG in the germline V gene (reference sequence). CDR3 region: CAWSIRGNQPQHF. The CDR3 region has the DNA TGTGCCTGGAGTATCCGGGGCAATCAGCCCCAGCATTTT.

Of note for this clonotype: It may be a read error: a sequence one base away is much more abundant. The chain has TRBV7-9 and TRBJ2-2, with no clear D. The CDR3 totals 15 residues. The germline V and J ends were trimmed by 3 bases and 3 bases, with 11 bases remaining between them. In germline, CDR1 is SEHNR, CDR2 FQNEAQ (reference sequence). This chain's CDR3 is CASSFWEVDTGELFF. The CDR3 DNA sequence: TGTGCCAGCAGCTTCTGGGAAGTTGACACCGGGGAGCTGTTTTTT. Full variable domain (remainder filled in from reference TRBV7-9 and TRBJ2-2): DTGVSQNPRHKITKRGQNVTFRCDPISEHNRLYWYRQTLGQGPEFLTYFQNEAQLEKSRLLSDRFSAERPKGSFSTLEIQRTEQGDSAMYLCASSFWEVDTGELFFGEGSRLTVL.

The chain has TRBV2 and TRBJ2-5, with unresolved D. CDR1 and CDR2 (germline): SNHLY, FYNNEI. The CDR3 sequence is 11 residues long. V lost 6 bases to trimming and J lost 4 bases, with 6 bases between them. CDR3 amino acids: CASRVRETQYF. DNA for the CDR3: TGTGCCAGCAGGGTTCGAGAGACCCAGTACTTC.

This clonotype was counted at least ten times. The genes are TRBV5-1 and TRBJ1-5; 9 bases line up with TRBD1. The CDR3 extends over 17 amino acids. From germline, CDR1 is SGHRS and CDR2 YFSETQ. J was trimmed by 2 bases and V by 4 bases; bases with no gene match: 10. The CDR3 DNA reads TGCGCCAGCAGCCTCGGGACAGGGCCAGTGGGCAATCAGCCCCAGCATTTT. It specifies CASSLGTGPVGNQPQHF.

In the case of this clonotype: Germline and junction disagree at one end, which may indicate a read error. This chain connects TRBV15 to TRBJ2-7, with 10 bases identical to TRBD1. Germline V gene sequence: CDR1 LNHNV, CDR2 YYDKDF (reference sequence). This CDR3 is 13 amino acids long. CDR3 region: CASRETGGDERYF. CDR3 nucleotide sequence: TGTGCCAGCAGAGAGACAGGGGGCGACGAGCGGTACTTC.

This clonotype was recorded many times. This chain joins TRBV6-5 and TRBJ2-1, with 8 bases fitting TRBD2. Trimming took 3 bases from V and 10 from J; bases not matched to a gene: 11. Germline CDR1 reads MNHEY; CDR2 reads SVGAGI. This CDR3 region has 15 residues. The DNA for the CDR3 is TGTGCCAGCAGTTATGGAGCGGGAGCCCTTGCCGAGCAGTTCTTC. This sequence encodes CASSYGAGALAEQFF.

The table lists this clonotype with many counts. The chain carries TRBV7-2 and TRBJ2-1; 7 positions agree with TRBD2. From germline, CDR1 is SGHTA and CDR2 FQGNSA. The CDR3 has 16 amino acids. Germline trimming cut 1 base from V and 5 bases from J; bases unmatched to any gene: 8. The CDR3 is CASSLVGGSLNNEQFF. CDR3 nucleotides: TGTGCCAGCAGCTTAGTAGGCGGGAGCCTCAACAATGAGCAGTTCTTC.

The chain recombines TRBV20-1 with TRBJ1-4; D gene unclear. The CDR3 is 13 residues long. Trimming shortened V by 2 bases and J by 5 bases, and 9 bases separated the two germline ends. Germline CDR1 and CDR2: DFQATT and SNEGSKA (reference sequence). The CDR3 sequence is CSARQLPNEKLFF. The CDR3 DNA follows: TGCAGTGCTAGACAGCTACCGAATGAAAAACTGTTTTTT.

The chain combines TRBV25-1 with TRBJ2-3; 8 bases map to TRBD1. The CDR3 is 17 amino acids. J was trimmed by 6 bases and V by 0 bases; bases with no gene match: 11. CDR1 MGHDK and CDR2 SYGVNS come from the germline V gene. CDR3 protein: CASSEYTDRGTADTQYF. CDR3 nucleotides: TGTGCCAGCAGTGAATATACCGACAGGGGTACCGCGGATACGCAGTATTTT.

The J gene is TRBJ2-1, the V gene TRBV5-1, with D perhaps matching TRBD1 or TRBD2 (5 bases each). Trimming cost V 0 bases and J 6 bases, with 7 bases left between them. CDR1 is SGHRS and CDR2 is YFSETQ in the germline V gene. The CDR3 covers 13 residues. CDR3 coding DNA: TGCGCCAGCAGCTTGGATGGGGGCAATGAGCAGTTCTTC. This sequence encodes CASSLDGGNEQFF.

The J gene is TRBJ1-3, the V gene TRBV25-1; no firm D call. This CDR3 has 17 residues. Trimming took 4 bases from V and 0 from J, leaving 16 bases between them. Germline V lookup: CDR1 MGHDK, CDR2 SYGVNS. The DNA for the CDR3 is TGTGCCAGCAGTGGCCCTGGGAGGCTGTGCTCTGGAAACACCATATATTTT. Its protein is CASSGPGRLCSGNTIYF.

This clonotype was detected ten times or more. The chain links TRBV2 to TRBJ2-6; D may be TRBD2 (5 bases). V was cut by 2 bases and J by 0 bases, with 14 bases left in between. This CDR3 spans 18 amino acids. CDR1 is SNHLY and CDR2 is FYNNEI in the germline V gene. In DNA form, the CDR3 reads TGTGCCAGCAGTGAACACGCGCTGGGGAGCTCTGGGGCCAACGTCCTGACTTTC. Protein sequence: CASSEHALGSSGANVLTF.

This clonotype was counted many times. This chain links TRBV5-1 with TRBJ1-4; D is ambiguous. V was trimmed by 4 bases and J by 0 bases, leaving 4 bases between them. The CDR3 runs 13 residues. Germline V lookup: CDR1 SGHRS, CDR2 YFSETQ. CDR3 amino acids: CASSQATNEKLFF. The CDR3 nucleotides are TGCGCCAGCAGCCAGGCAACTAATGAAAAACTGTTTTTT.

This rearrangement joins TRBV2 to TRBJ2-7; 10 bases line up with TRBD2. CDR3 length: 15 residues. V lost 8 bases and J lost 2; bases outside the gene matches: 9. Germline CDR1 reads SNHLY; CDR2 reads FYNNEI. The CDR3 loop reads CASARASGSPYEQYF. The CDR3, as DNA: TGTGCCAGCGCCAGGGCTAGCGGGAGCCCCTACGAGCAGTACTTC.

This clonotype has only one observation. The chain joins TRBV9 to TRBJ1-1, with D perhaps matching TRBD1 (6 bases). The CDR3 sequence is 15 residues long. Germline loops: CDR1 SGDLS, CDR2 YYNGEE. Trimming shortened V by 4 bases and J by 4 bases, and 17 bases separated the two germline ends. The CDR3: CASSPRTGLVTEAFF. CDR3 nucleotides: TGTGCCAGCAGCCCACGAACAGGGCTTGTCACTGAAGCTTTCTTT.